This T cell receptor (beta chain) comes out of a study of T cells after yellow fever vaccination. Broader study findings: Reappearance after the booster was observed for most primary-vaccination clones (roughly 97% CD4, more than 70% CD8).

Germline CDR1 is LGHNA and CDR2 is YSLEER. Deletions cut 6 bases from V and 2 bases from J, with 14 bases between. The CDR3 covers 15 residues. TCRdb recomputed calls from the 5' RACE reads with MiXCR, one row per CDR3 protein. This sample has under 200,000 distinct CDR3 sequences; about 11% occur once, and the top ten carry just over 35%. Notes on this clonotype: The antigen is not known.

The receptor was derived from a man aged 18 to 29 who received the YFV17D yellow fever vaccine. The rearrangement links TRBV4-3 to TRBJ2-1; tentatively, D is TRBD1 (6 bases). This sample comprised CD8+ T cells sorted from PBMCs, obtained 15 days after the yellow fever booster vaccination. The DNA of the CDR3 is TGCGCCAGCAGTCCTTTACGGGACACCTACAATGAGCAGTTCTTC. Encoded protein: CASSPLRDTYNEQFF.